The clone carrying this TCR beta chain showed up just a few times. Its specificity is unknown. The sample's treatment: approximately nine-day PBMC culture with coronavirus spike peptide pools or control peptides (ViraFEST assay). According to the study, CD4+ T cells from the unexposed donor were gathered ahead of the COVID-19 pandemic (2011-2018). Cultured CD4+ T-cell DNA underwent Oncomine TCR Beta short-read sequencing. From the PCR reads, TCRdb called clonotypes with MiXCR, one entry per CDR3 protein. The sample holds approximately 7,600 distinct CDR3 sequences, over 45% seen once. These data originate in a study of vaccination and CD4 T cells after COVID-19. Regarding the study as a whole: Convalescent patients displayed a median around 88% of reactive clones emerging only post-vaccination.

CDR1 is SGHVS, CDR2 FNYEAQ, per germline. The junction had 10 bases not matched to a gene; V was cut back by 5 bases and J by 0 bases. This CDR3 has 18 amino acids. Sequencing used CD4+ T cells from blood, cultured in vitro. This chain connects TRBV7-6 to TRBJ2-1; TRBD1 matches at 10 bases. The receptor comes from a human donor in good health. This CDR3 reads CASSRRTGGFGSYNEQFF. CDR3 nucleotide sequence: TGTGCCAGCAGCCGACGGACAGGGGGTTTTGGCTCCTACAATGAGCAGTTCTTC.